This is a list of T cell receptor beta chains from one sample in a study of blood T cell repertoires in COVID-19. Assay: immunoSEQ multiplex PCR; the TCRdb copy retains only in-frame clones and omits some. Here the sample spans 150,000 or so clones, roughly 90% being singletons. The sequenced sample was PBMCs or T cells enriched from blood (not recorded which). Receptor source: a middle-aged woman who had been exposed to COVID-19. Each CDR3 is given with its conserved first and last residue. The order of the fields is J gene, D gene, clone size, V gene, CDR3 DNA, CDR3 protein. The D gene is left open where the match is weak. Some rows mark clone size as missing; the rest say once, few, many or name a class of expanded clone.

>TRBJ2-3|TRBD1|.|TRBV7-2
TGTGCCAGCAGCCTCCGGCCGGCAGGGGGCAGCACAGATACGCAGTATTTT
CASSLRPAGGSTDTQYF
>TRBJ2-7|TRBD2|.|TRBV2
TGTGCCAGCAGCGGGGAGGGAGGAACCGAGCAGTACTTC
CASSGEGGTEQYF
>TRBJ2-4|TRBD1|.|TRBV25-1
TGTGCCAGCAGTGACCGGGACAGCATCAAAAACATTCAGTACTTC
CASSDRDSIKNIQYF
>TRBJ1-1|.|few|TRBV9
TGTGCCAGCAGCCTCCAACCGACGGGGGGGATGACTGAAGCTTTCTTT
CASSLQPTGGMTEAFF
>TRBJ1-5|.|.|TRBV28
TGTGCCAGCAGTTCGGCGGGGCTCAATCAGCCCCAGCATTTT
CASSSAGLNQPQHF
>TRBJ2-5|TRBD2|.|TRBV2
TGTGCCAGCAGTCCCGGACTAGCGGGAGACTTTAAGACCCAGTACTTC
CASSPGLAGDFKTQYF
>TRBJ2-2|TRBD2|.|TRBV2
TGTGCCAGCAGTGAAGCTAGCGGGGTGGTTTGGACCGGGGAGCTGTTTTTT
CASSEASGVVWTGELFF
>TRBJ1-2|.|.|TRBV5-8
TGTGCCAGCAGCGCGGGACTTTTATCCGGCTACACCTTC
CASSAGLLSGYTF
>TRBJ2-7|TRBD1|.|TRBV6-5
TGTGCCAGCAGTTACTCTTTCCAGGGGGCTTTCTACGAGCAGTACTTC
CASSYSFQGAFYEQYF
>TRBJ2-3|TRBD1|.|TRBV7-9
TGTGCCAGCAGACTACCGGGACAGGGGGGGGTCACAGATACGCAGTATTTT
CASRLPGQGGVTDTQYF
>TRBJ2-5|TRBD1|.|TRBV14
TGTGCCAGCAGCCAAGAAAAAGGGACAGGGGGCCGATGGCAAGAGACCCAGTACTTC
CASSQEKGTGGRWQETQYF
>TRBJ2-5|TRBD2|few|TRBV25-1
TGTGCCAGCACGGGAGGGAGGGTGCAGGAGACCCAGTACTTC
CASTGGRVQETQYF
>TRBJ1-2|.|.|TRBV6-1
TGTGCCAGCAGTGAAGCGCAGGGGACCTATGGCTACACCTTC
CASSEAQGTYGYTF